Given below is one T cell receptor beta chain in context. This clonotype was seen repeatedly, ten times or more. Its specific antigen is unknown. Per-base qualities were not stored, and no clone one base away is much larger. Libraries were prepared through multiplex PCR. Instrument used: Illumina HiSeq 4000. TCR beta libraries were built with iRepertoire HTBI primers and Arm-PCR amplification of CDR3 regions. Gel purification was performed on PCR products prior to sequencing. The authors processed their data as follows. Gene usage analysis of CDR3 amino acid clonotypes used the 62 TRBV and more than 13 TRBJ segments found across samples. COPE and FqMerger were used to merge filtered high-quality paired reads into contigs. BLAST was used to align contigs to IMGT TRBV, TRBD and TRBJ reference genes, with CDR3 defined following IMGT. Highly expanded clones were defined as clonotypes with a frequency above 0.1%. Shannon entropy served as the measure of repertoire diversity, while the Gini coefficient captured V-J evenness. Public clonotypes were defined as clonotypes shared by more than one individual. The public reads were quality trimmed at Q25 with fastp and then assembled into clones with MiXCR by TCRdb, keeping productive beta chains. Each record represents a unique CDR3 protein, reported with the most common genes and DNA among its rows. V and J calls and clone size were set by TCRdb, not the authors. The sample table shows roughly 380,000 distinct CDR3 sequences, and roughly a sixth are seen once. 20% to 25% of the sample rests with the top ten.

This sample is drawn from a study of regulatory T cells in long-lasting Graves disease (dated by TCRdb to the early 2020s). As for the study more broadly: In the newly diagnosed Graves' disease group, patients had been taking antithyroid drugs for less than 3 months. Persistent Graves' disease patients were compared with newly diagnosed Graves' disease patients by peripheral blood TCR sequencing and RNA sequencing. The study was registered as a clinical trial and conducted in China. A total of around 33 samples were covered by TCR sequencing, comprising approximately 13 persistent and around 20 newly diagnosed Graves' disease patients. The study at large found these results: The authors acknowledged the small sample size as a limitation that may reduce accuracy. Lower TCR Shannon entropy and fewer highly expanded clones were observed in persistent Graves' disease patients than in newly diagnosed patients, which suggested clonal expansion. Only the TCR beta chain was sequenced and analyzed. Because the primary lesion, thyroid tissue, could not be accessed, the study looked at peripheral blood alone. Persistent patients shared more public clonotypes among themselves (fewer than 3,000) than newly diagnosed patients did (over 900). TRBV28, TRBJ1-2 and TRBJ2-5 were preferentially used in persistent disease, while TRBV20-1 and TRBJ2-1 were favored in newly diagnosed disease.

The label giving this sample's time point can be read as: newly diagnosed GD, antithyroid drugs for less than 3 months. For both TCR sequencing and RNA sequencing, RNA was extracted from PBMCs in TRIzol. Graves' disease was diagnosed according to American Thyroid Association guidelines. Patients were recruited from an endocrinology department in Xi'an, China. Each patient gave approximately 9 milliliters of peripheral blood, collected in an EDTA anticoagulant tube. Ficoll Paque Plus density gradient separation was used to isolate PBMCs, and no additional T cell sorting was done. RNA quality was checked with an Agilent 2100 Bioanalyzer and agarose gel, and concentration with a NanoDrop 2000. Looking up the germline V gene yields CDR1 ENHRY and CDR2 SYGVKD. Relative to germline, V is missing 7 bases and J is missing 4 bases, with 7 bases of the junction outside any gene match. From the cysteine up to the phenylalanine, the CDR3 has a length of 15 residues. The CDR3 DNA has 45 bases and is translated from base 1.

The sequenced sample was peripheral blood mononuclear cells (PBMCs), obtained at new diagnosis, from a patient treated with antithyroid drugs. This TCR was recovered from a female donor with Graves disease. Recombination linked TRBV10-3 to TRBJ2-2; TRBD2 agrees with 9 junctional bases. At the DNA level, the sequence is TGTGCCATCACCCCGGGACTAGCAGGCACCGGGGAGCTGTTTTTT. The resulting protein is CAITPGLAGTGELFF.